This TCR beta chain was sequenced for a study of tumor-infiltrating lymphocytes in primary liver carcinoma. Study-level findings and limits: Tumors had a top-250-clone fraction that was significantly higher than blood (p = 0.039).

Total RNA amounting to about 520 ng was the source from which TCR beta cDNA was made with a constant-region primer. Three nested multiplex PCR rounds of slightly modified ARM-PCR generated TCR beta libraries. For roughly 10 cycles apiece, the opening two PCR rounds ran with TRBV1-TRBV30 forward primers and a C-beta reverse primer. TCRdb reprocessed the multiplex PCR reads with MiXCR, giving one entry per CDR3 protein. The profile shows about 130,000 distinct CDR3 sequences, 64% of them singletons. The CDR3 is 16 amino acids. CDR1 is LGHNA, CDR2 YNFKEQ, per germline. The V segment lost 0 bases and the J segment 3 bases; nucleotides outside the gene matches: 7. RNA and DNA were co-extracted from about 19-30 mg of unsorted bulk tissue. All of the tumor samples contained over 75% viable tumor cells. This clonotype was seen ten or more times. What it binds is not known.

Sequencing used liver tumor tissue from sampling region 3. The subset: tumor region T3, left-lateral pole. The receptor was derived from a woman between 55 and 75 years old with primary liver carcinoma and hepatitis B virus infection. V and J are TRBV4-2 and TRBJ2-7; 8 bases are a match to TRBD2. The CDR3 DNA reads as TGTGCCAGCAGCCAAGAATCGGCGGGAGGTAGCTACGAGCAGTACTTC. Its protein product is CASSQESAGGSYEQYF.